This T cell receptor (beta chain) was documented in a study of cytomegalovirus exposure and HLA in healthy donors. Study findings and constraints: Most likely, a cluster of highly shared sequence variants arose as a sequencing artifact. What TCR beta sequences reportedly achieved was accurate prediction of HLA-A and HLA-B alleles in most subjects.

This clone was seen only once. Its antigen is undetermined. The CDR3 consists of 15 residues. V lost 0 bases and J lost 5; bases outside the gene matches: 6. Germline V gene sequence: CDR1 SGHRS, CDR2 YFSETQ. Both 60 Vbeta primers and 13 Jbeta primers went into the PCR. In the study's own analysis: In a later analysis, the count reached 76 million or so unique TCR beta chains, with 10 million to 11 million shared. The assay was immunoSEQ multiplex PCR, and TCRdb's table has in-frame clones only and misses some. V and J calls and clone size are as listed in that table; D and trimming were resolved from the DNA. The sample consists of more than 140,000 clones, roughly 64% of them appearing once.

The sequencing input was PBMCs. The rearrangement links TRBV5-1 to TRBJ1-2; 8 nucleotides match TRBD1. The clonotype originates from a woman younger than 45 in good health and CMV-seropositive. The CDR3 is CASSLVGQAQYGYTF. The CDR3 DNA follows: TGCGCCAGCAGCTTGGTGGGACAGGCACAGTATGGCTACACCTTC.